The 6 T cell receptor beta chains presented below share a single source sample, sequenced in a study of T cells expressing NK-cell markers. TCRdb reprocessed the 5' RACE reads and keeps a single row for each CDR3 protein, giving no DNA. Its clone listing holds about 21,000 distinct CDR3 sequences. What was sequenced was blood T cells: a sorted CD56 or NKG2C T cell subset, CD4+ or CD8+ T cells, or bulk PBMC T cells (not recorded which). The origin of the receptors is a man aged 18 to 70 in good health.

The chain has TRBV15 and TRBJ1-5; with no DNA, the TCRdb D assignment of TRBD1 cannot be verified. The CDR3 covers 14 residues. In germline, CDR1 is LNHNV, CDR2 YYDKDF (reference sequence). CDR3 sequence reads: CATSRGQNNQPQHF.

The CDR3: CASRPNDGSGELFF. V and J are TRBV12-3 or TRBV12-4 and TRBJ2-2. The CDR3 sequence is 14 residues long.

This chain links TRBV3-1 with TRBJ2-2; TCRdb names TRBD2, which stays unverified in the absence of DNA. The CDR3 is 15 residues long. Germline V gene sequence: CDR1 LGHDT, CDR2 YNNKEL (reference sequence). CDR3 protein: CASKGTSGGAGELFF.

The chain recombines TRBV28 with TRBJ2-3. The CDR3 spans 15 residues. Germline CDR1 MDHEN, CDR2 SYDVKM. This CDR3 reads CASSSSGRSLNTQYF. Full variable domain (rest looked up from reference TRBV28 and TRBJ2-3): DVKVTQSSRYLVKRTGEKVFLECVQDMDHENMFWYRQDPGLGLRLIYFSYDVKMKEKGDIPEGYSVSREKKERFSLILESASTNQTSMYLCASSSSGRSLNTQYFGPGTRLTVL.

The rearrangement uses TRBV7-6 and TRBJ1-1. The CDR3 runs 13 residues. Germline V gene lookup returns CDR1 SGHVS and CDR2 FNYEAQ. The CDR3 is CASSLGAEGRAFF.

The chain is built from TRBV19 and TRBJ2-5; TCRdb's D gene call, TRBD1, goes unchecked for lack of DNA. The CDR3 contains 14 residues. Germline CDR1 LNHDA, CDR2 SQIVND (reference sequence). CDR3 sequence: CASKGVYSSETQYF. Full variable domain (rest looked up from reference TRBV19 and TRBJ2-5): DGGITQSPKYLFRKEGQNVTLSCEQNLNHDAMYWYRQDPGQGLRLIYYSQIVNDFQKGDIAEGYSVSREKKESFPLTVTSAQKNPTAFYLCASKGVYSSETQYFGPGTRLLVL.